Listed here is a single T cell receptor beta chain. The antigen remains undetermined. This entry comes from a study of PD-1 blockade in classical Hodgkin lymphoma. Across the whole study: Patients got intravenous nivolumab 3 mg/kg every 2 weeks.

Between the trimmed V and J ends, which lost 4 bases and 7 bases, there was a span of 11 bases. Germline V lookup: CDR1 KGHSY, CDR2 FQNENV. The CDR3 contains 13 residues. Every patient experienced relapse after autologous stem cell transplantation, and brentuximab vedotin exposure varied. Study conclusions and caveats: Baseline diversity in complete responders resembled that of newly diagnosed patients. By C4D1, CD4+ diversity increased significantly, especially in complete responders.

Assay: immunoSEQ multiplex PCR; the TCRdb copy retains only in-frame clones and omits some. The sample contains under 60,000 clones, about three quarters of which appear only once. This receptor was taken from a human donor with classical Hodgkin lymphoma. The V and J genes are TRBV16 and TRBJ1-3; D is possibly TRBD1 (5 bases). The source material was peripheral blood mononuclear cells (PBMCs), sampled at baseline. CDR3 loop: CASSRAPGNTIYF. The CDR3 DNA follows: TGTGCCAGCAGCCGGGCCCCAGGGAACACCATATATTTT.